The clone carrying this TCR beta chain was detected ten times or more. What it binds is not known. From RNA transcripts, TCR beta CDR3 regions were amplified. In the first-round RT-PCR of the TCR CDR3, the HTBI primer set was used. TCRdb re-called the multiplex PCR reads with MiXCR, one entry per CDR3 protein. In the table there are over 300,000 distinct CDR3 sequences, 14% of which are singletons. The data derive from a study of T cells in Graves' hyperthyroidism and ophthalmopathy. Study results and caveats: Using 13 V-J features, a model discriminated ophthalmopathy from stable hyperthyroidism. Most thyroid clonotypes that were expanded above 0.001 also turned up in blood.

CDR3 length equals 17 residues. V was trimmed by 7 bases and J by 0 bases, leaving 16 bases between them. CDR1 and CDR2 (germline): SNHLY, FYNNEI. The chain has TRBV2 and TRBJ1-6; D may be TRBD1 (6 bases). The receptor's source is a woman aged 55-70 years with Graves' hyperthyroidism. Source material: blood. CDR3 in amino acids: CASTEDSSSSYNSPLHF. The CDR3 region has the DNA TGTGCCAGCACAGAGGACAGCTCGAGCTCCTATAATTCACCCCTCCACTTT.